This T cell receptor (beta chain) stems from a study of long-term antiretroviral therapy in people with HIV. Regarding the study as a whole: The study found that diversity rose after ART but stayed below transplant donor controls.

The CDR3 runs 13 residues. V lost 5 bases and J 6 bases, leaving 13 bases between the germline ends. Germline V lookup: CDR1 SNHLY, CDR2 FYNNEI. A remark on this clone: What it binds is unknown.

At the survey level, the v3.0 immunoSEQ assay was run. Produced via immunoSEQ multiplex PCR; TCRdb's table is partial and in-frame only. The table lists over 35,000 clones, about 94% of them singletons, with 2% to 2.5% in the top ten. The sequencing used unsorted PBMCs, collected just over 9 years after starting antiretroviral therapy. This sequence joins TRBV2 and TRBJ1-2; D perhaps matches TRBD1 (5 bases). The sequence was collected from a man aged 25 to 40 with HIV. CDR3 coding DNA: TGTGCCAGCAGTTGGGACCGATTAAATGGCTACACCTTC. Protein sequence: CASSWDRLNGYTF.